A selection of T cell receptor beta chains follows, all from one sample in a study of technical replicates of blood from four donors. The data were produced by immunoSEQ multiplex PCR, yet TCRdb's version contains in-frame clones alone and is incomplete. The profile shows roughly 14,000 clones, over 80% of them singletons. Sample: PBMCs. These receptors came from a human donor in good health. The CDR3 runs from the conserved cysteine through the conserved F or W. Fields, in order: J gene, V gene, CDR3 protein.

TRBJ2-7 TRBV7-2 CASSPPASAAYEQYF
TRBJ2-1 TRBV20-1 CSATGGKEFF
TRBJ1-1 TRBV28 CASSLWQGAGTEAFF
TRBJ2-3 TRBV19 CASVAGGGTDTQYF
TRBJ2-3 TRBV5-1 CASSLGPGVDTQYF
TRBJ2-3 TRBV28 CASSTRTGGGTDTQYF
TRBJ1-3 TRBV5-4 CASSIQGEAGNTIYF
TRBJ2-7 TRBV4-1 CASSQGHGTYEQYF
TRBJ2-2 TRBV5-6 CASSLGHNTGELFF
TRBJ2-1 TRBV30 CAWSLTSVYNEQFF
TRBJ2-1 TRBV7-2 CASSLPKLAGASSYNEQFF
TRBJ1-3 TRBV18 CASYPEGSFGNTIYF
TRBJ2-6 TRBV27 CASSSKSSGANVLTF
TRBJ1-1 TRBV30 CAWTRGNTEAFF
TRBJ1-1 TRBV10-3 CAISESWETEAFF
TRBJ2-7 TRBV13 CASSLGGRAREEQYF
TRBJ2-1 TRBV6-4 CASSDVGGREQFF
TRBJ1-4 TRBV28 CASSLPRGGNEKLFF
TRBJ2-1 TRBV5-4 CASSLRLAGVNEQFF
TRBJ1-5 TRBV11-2 CASSSSGDSNQPQHF
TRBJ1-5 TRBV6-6 CASCIGQGQPQHF
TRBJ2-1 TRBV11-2 CASSLNNEQFF
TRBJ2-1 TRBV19 CASSGGREYNEQFF
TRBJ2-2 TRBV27 CASSLGRAGELFF
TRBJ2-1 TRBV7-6 CASSPDGLAGYNEQFF
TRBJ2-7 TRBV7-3 CASSPGQGEQYF
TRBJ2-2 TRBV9 CASSVVPSGRGELFF
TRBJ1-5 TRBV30 CAWSLTGVGNQPQHF
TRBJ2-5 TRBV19 CASSLQQGAEWGTQYF
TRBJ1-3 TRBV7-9 CASSLSGGPSGNTIYF
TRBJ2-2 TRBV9 CASSVDSGVNTGELFF
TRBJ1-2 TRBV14 CASSQDLAAANYGYTF
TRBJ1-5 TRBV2 CASSEALPVQPQHF
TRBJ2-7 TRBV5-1 CASSLSGVASYEQYF
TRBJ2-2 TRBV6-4 CASREGGDTGELFF
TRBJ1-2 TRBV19 CASSTLRGQGGGYGYTF
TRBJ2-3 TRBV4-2 CASSQDTGGTDTQYF
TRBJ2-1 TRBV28 CASSAIGGSYNEQFF
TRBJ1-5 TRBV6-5 CASSHGGGERPQHF
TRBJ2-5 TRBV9 CASSGSGTSGETQYF
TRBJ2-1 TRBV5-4 CASSSDSNPRDEQFF
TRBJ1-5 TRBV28 CASVTGSYSNQPQHF
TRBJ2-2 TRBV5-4 CASSLGQGAIAGELFF
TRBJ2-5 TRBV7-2 CASQRGTQETQYF
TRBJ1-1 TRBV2 CASTPRVNTEAFF
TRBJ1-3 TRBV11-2 CASSLDYRGTGNTIYF
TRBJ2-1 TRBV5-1 CASSLTGQGSNNEQFF
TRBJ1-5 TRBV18 CASSLDRGLGQPQHF
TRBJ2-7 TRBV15 CATSRDSQGHEQYF
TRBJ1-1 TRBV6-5 CASSQRTGETEAFF
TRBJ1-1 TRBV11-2 CASSPGTGEGTEAFF
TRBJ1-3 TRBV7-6 CASSLVSSGNTIYF
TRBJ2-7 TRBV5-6 CASSLGDRIYEQYF
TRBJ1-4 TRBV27 CASSLNSWYATNEKLFF
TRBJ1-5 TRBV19 CASKDGQGGKQPQHF
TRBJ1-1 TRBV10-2 CASSDLWTGGTEAFF
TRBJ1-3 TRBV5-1 CASSPRTDGNTIYF